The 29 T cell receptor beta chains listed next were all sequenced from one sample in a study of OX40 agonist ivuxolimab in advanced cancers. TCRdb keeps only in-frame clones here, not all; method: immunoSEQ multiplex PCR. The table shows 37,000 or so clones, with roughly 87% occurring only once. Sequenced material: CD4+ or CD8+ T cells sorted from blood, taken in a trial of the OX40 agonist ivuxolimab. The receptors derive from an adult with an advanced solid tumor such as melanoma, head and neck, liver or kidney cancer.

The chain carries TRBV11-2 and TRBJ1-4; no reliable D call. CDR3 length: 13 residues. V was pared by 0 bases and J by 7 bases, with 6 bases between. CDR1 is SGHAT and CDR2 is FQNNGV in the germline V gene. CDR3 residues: CASSLDTPEKLFF. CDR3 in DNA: TGTGCCAGCAGCTTAGATACCCCTGAAAAACTGTTTTTT. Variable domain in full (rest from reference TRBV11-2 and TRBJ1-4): EAGVAQSPRYKIIEKRQSVAFWCNPISGHATLYWYQQILGQGPKLLIQFQNNGVVDDSQLPKDRFSAERLKGVDSTLKIQPAKLEDSAVYLCASSLDTPEKLFFGSGTQLSVL.

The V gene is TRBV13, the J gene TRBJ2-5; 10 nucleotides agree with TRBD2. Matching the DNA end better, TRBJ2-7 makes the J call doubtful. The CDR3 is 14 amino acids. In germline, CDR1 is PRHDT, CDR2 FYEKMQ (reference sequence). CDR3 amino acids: CASSLASGGYEQYF. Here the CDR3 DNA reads TGTGCCAGCAGCTTAGCTAGCGGGGGTTACGAGCAGTACTTC.

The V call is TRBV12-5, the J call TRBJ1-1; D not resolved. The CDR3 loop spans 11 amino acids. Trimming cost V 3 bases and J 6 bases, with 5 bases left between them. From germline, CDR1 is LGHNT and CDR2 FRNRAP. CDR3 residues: CASGFFPEAFF. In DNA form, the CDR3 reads TGTGCTAGTGGTTTTTTCCCTGAAGCTTTCTTT.

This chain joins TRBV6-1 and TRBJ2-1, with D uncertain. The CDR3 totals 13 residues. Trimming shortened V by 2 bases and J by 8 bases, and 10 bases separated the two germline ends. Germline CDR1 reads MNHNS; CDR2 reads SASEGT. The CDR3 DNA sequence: TGTGCCAGCAGTGAAAACTTTAGGTATGAGCAGTTCTTC. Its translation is CASSENFRYEQFF.

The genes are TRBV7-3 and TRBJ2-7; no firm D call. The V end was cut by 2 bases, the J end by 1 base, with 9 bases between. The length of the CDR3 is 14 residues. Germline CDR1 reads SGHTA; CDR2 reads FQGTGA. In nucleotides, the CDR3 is TGTGCCAGCAGCTTAGACCCGGCGTCCTACGAGCAGTACTTC. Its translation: CASSLDPASYEQYF. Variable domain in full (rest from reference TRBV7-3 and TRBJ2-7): GAGVSQTPSNKVTEKGKYVELRCDPISGHTALYWYRQSLGQGPEFLIYFQGTGAADDSGLPNDRFFAVRPEGSVSTLKIQRTERGDSAVYLCASSLDPASYEQYFGPGTRLTVT.

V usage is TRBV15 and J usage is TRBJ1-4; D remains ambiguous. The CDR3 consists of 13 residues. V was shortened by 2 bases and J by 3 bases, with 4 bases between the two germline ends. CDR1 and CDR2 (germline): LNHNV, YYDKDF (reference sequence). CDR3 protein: CATSRLSNEKLFF. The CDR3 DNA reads TGTGCCACCAGCAGACTGTCTAATGAAAAACTGTTTTTT. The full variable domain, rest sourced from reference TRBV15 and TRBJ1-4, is DAMVIQNPRYQVTQFGKPVTLSCSQTLNHNVMYWYQQKSSQAPKLLFHYYDKDFNNEADTPDNFQSRRPNTSFCFLDIRSPGLGDTAMYLCATSRLSNEKLFFGSGTQLSVL.

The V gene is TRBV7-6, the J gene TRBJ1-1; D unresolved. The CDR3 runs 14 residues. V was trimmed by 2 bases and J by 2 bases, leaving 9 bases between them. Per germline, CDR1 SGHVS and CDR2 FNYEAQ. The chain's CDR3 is CASSLMGFNTEAFF. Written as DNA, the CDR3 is TGTGCCAGCAGCTTAATGGGTTTTAACACTGAAGCTTTCTTT.

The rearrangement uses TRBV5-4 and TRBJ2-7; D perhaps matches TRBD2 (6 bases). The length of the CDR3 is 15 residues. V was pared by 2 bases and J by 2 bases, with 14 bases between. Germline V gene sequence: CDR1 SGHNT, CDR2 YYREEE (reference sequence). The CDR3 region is CASSFGGGETYEQYF. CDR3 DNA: TGTGCCAGCAGCTTTGGTGGCGGGGAGACCTACGAGCAGTACTTC.

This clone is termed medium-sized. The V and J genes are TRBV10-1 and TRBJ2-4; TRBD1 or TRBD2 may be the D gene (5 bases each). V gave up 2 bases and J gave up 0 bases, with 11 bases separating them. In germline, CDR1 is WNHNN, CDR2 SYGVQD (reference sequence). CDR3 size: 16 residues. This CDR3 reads CASSERSGTAKNIQYF. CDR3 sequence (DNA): TGCGCCAGCAGTGAGAGGTCCGGGACAGCCAAAAACATTCAGTACTTC.

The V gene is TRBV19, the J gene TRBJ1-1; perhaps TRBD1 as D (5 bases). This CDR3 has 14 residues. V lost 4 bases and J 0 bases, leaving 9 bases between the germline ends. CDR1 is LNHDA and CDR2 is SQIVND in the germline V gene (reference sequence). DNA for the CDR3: TGTGCCAGTAGTACCGGAGGGGTGAACACTGAAGCTTTCTTT. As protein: CASSTGGVNTEAFF.

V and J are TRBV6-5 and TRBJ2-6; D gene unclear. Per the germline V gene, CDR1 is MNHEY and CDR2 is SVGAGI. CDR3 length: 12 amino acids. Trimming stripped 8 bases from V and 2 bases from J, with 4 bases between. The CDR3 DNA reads TGTGCCAGCTCCCCTGGGGCCAACGTCCTGACTTTC. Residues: CASSPGANVLTF.

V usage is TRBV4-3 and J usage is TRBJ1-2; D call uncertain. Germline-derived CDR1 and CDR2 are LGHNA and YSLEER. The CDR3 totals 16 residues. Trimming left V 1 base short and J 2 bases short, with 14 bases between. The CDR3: CASSQVREHPNYGYTF. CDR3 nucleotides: TGCGCCAGCAGCCAAGTCCGTGAACACCCAAACTATGGCTACACCTTC.

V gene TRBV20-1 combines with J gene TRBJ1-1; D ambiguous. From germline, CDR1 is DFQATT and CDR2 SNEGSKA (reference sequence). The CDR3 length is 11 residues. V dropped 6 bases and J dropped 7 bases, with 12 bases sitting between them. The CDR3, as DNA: TGCAGTGCCCCAGAACTGGGTGAAGCTTTCTTT. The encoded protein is CSAPELGEAFF.

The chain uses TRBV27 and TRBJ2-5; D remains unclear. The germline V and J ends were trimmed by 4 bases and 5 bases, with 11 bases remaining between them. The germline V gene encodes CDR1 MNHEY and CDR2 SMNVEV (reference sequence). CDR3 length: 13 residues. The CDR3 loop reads CASSYEDGETQYF. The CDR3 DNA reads TGTGCCAGCAGTTATGAGGACGGCGAGACCCAGTACTTC.

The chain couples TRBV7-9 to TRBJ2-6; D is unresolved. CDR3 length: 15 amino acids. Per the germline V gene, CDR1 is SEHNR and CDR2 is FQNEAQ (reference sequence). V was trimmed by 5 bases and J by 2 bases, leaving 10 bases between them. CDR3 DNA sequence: TGTGCCAGCAGCCCAGTAAGGGCTGGGGCCAACGTCCTGACTTTC. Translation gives CASSPVRAGANVLTF.

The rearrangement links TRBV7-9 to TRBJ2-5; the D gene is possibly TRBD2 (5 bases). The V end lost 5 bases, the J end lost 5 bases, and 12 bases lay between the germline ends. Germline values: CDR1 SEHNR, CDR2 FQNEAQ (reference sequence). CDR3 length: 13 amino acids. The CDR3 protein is CASSPGSTETQYF. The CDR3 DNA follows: TGTGCCAGCAGCCCGGGGAGCACCGAGACCCAGTACTTC.

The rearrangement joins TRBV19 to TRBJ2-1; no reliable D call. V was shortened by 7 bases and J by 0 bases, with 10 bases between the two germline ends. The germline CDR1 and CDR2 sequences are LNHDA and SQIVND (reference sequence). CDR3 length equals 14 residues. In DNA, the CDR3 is TGTGCCAGTATGAAGGGAAGCTCCTACAATGAGCAGTTCTTC. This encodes CASMKGSSYNEQFF.

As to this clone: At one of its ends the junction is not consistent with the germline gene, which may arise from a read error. The CDR3 sequence is CASSLNLGGLYNEQFF. The CDR3 DNA sequence: TGTGCTAGCAGCTTAAATCTCGGGGGGCTGTACAATGAGCAGTTCTTC. The J gene is TRBJ2-1, the V gene TRBV7-7; D possibly corresponds to TRBD2 (7 bases). The CDR3 runs to 16 residues. Germline loops: CDR1 SSHAT, CDR2 FNYEAQ (reference sequence).

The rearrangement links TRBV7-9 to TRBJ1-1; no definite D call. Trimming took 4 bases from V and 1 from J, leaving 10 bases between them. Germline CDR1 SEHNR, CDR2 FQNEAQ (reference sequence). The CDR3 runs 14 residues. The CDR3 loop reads CASSSTWANTEAFF. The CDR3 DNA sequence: TGTGCCAGCAGCTCGACCTGGGCGAACACTGAAGCTTTCTTT.

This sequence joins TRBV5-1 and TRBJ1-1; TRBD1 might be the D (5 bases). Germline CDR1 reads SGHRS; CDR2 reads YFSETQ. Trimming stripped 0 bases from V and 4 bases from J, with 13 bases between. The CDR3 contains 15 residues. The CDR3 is CASSLGDQGGTEAFF. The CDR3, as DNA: TGCGCCAGCAGCTTGGGGGACCAGGGAGGCACTGAAGCTTTCTTT.

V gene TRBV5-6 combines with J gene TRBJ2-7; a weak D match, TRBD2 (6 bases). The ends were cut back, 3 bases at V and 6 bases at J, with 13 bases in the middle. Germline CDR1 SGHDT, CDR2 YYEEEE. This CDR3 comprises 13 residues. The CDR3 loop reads CASSSEGSGEQYF. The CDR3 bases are TGTGCCAGCAGCTCGGAGGGGTCGGGCGAGCAGTACTTC.

CDR3: CASSFEQGAYEQYF. The DNA for the CDR3 is TGCGCCAGCAGCTTTGAACAGGGGGCCTACGAGCAGTACTTC. J is TRBJ2-7 and V is TRBV5-1, with TRBD1 matching 8 bases. Germline V gene lookup returns CDR1 SGHRS and CDR2 YFSETQ. The CDR3 spans 14 residues. Trimming cost V 2 bases and J 2 bases; bases outside gene matches: 3.

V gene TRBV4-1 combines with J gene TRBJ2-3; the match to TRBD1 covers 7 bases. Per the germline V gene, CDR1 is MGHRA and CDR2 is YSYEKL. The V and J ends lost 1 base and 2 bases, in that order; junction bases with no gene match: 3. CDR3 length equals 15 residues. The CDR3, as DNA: TGCGCCAGCAGCCAAGTGACAGGGTTCACAGATACGCAGTATTTT. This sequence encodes CASSQVTGFTDTQYF.

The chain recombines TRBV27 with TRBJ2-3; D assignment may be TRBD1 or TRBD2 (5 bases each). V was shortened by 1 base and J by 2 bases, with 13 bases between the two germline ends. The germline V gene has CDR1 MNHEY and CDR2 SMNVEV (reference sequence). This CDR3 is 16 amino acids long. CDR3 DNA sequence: TGTGCCAGCAGTTTATTTGGGGGAAGAGTCACAGATACGCAGTATTTT. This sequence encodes CASSLFGGRVTDTQYF.

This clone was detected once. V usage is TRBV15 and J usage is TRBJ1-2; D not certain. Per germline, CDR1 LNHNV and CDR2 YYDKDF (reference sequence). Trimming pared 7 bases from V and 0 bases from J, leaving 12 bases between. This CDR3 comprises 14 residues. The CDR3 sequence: CATTSGVANYGYTF. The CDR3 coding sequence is TGTGCCACCACCTCAGGCGTAGCTAACTATGGCTACACCTTC.

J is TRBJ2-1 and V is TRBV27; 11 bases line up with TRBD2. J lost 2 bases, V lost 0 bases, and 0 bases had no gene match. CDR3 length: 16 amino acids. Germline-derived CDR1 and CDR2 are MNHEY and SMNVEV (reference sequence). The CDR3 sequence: CASSLSSGGAYNEQFF. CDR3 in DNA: TGTGCCAGCAGTTTATCTAGCGGGGGGGCCTACAATGAGCAGTTCTTC.

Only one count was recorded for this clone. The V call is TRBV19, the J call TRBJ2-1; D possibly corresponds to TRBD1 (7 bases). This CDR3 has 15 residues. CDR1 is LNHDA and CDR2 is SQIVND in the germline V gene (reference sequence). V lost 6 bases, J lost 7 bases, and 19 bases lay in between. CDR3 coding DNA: TGTGCCAGTAGGATTGGAGGGGGCGCCGGGAATGAGCAGTTCTTC. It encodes CASRIGGGAGNEQFF.

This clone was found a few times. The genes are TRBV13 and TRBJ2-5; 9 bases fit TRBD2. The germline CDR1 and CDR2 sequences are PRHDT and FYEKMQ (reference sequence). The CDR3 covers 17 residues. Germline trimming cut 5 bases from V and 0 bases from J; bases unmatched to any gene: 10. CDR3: CASSREGSGGYQETQYF. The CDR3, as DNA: TGTGCCAGCAGCCGGGAGGGTAGCGGGGGCTACCAAGAGACCCAGTACTTC.

CDR3 nucleotides: TGTGCCAGTAGTTTCCCCGGGGAGTCCTACGAGCAGTACTTC. Translating it yields CASSFPGESYEQYF. J is TRBJ2-7 and V is TRBV19; D may be TRBD2 (5 bases). V lost 5 bases, J lost 1 base, and 12 bases lay in between. The CDR3 runs 14 residues. Germline V gene sequence: CDR1 LNHDA, CDR2 SQIVND (reference sequence).